One sample yielded the 10 T cell receptor beta chains listed below, sequenced in a study of graft-versus-host responses after intestinal transplantation. Produced via immunoSEQ multiplex PCR; TCRdb's table is partial and in-frame only. The table lists under 20,000 clones, more than 85% of them singletons. Source: PBMCs, taken 23 days after intestinal transplant. These receptors were collected from a human patient who received an intestinal transplant, so some T cells may come from the graft donor.

This rearrangement joins TRBV6-1 to TRBJ2-5; TRBD1 matches at 7 bases. Germline V gene lookup returns CDR1 MNHNS and CDR2 SASEGT. The junction had 15 bases not matched to a gene; V was cut back by 0 bases and J by 2 bases. This CDR3 spans 19 amino acids. The CDR3 nucleotides are TGTGCCAGCAGTGAAGCGCCTTATTTCTCGGGCAGGGGGCAAGAGACCCAGTACTTC. It codes for CASSEAPYFSGRGQETQYF.

V usage is TRBV27 and J usage is TRBJ2-7; D gene ambiguous. CDR3 length equals 14 residues. Trimming took off 2 bases at V and 4 bases at J, with 12 bases between the two ends. Germline loops: CDR1 MNHEY, CDR2 SMNVEV (reference sequence). This CDR3 is CASSLRGLGYEQYF. The CDR3 bases are TGTGCCAGCAGTTTACGAGGCCTAGGGTACGAGCAGTACTTC.

In its sample, this clone was seen once. The chain has TRBV30 and TRBJ1-4; no clear D. The CDR3 length is 14 residues. Germline V gives CDR1 GTSNPN, CDR2 SVGIG (reference sequence). The germline V and J ends were trimmed by 0 bases and 4 bases, with 9 bases remaining between them. CDR3 loop: CAWSVPLFNEKLFF. Here the CDR3 DNA reads TGTGCCTGGAGTGTCCCCCTATTTAATGAAAAACTGTTTTTT.

The J gene is TRBJ2-2, the V gene TRBV5-1; the match to TRBD2 covers 7 bases. The CDR3 is made up of 15 amino acids. Germline assignment: CDR1 SGHRS and CDR2 YFSETQ. V lost 7 bases, J lost 7 bases, and 13 bases stayed unmatched. This CDR3 reads CASGSGTGGIGELFF. The CDR3, as DNA: TGCGCCAGCGGATCCGGGACCGGGGGGATCGGGGAGCTGTTTTTT.

The chain uses TRBV4-1 and TRBJ1-5, with D maybe TRBD1 (6 bases). Looked up from germline, CDR1 is MGHRA and CDR2 is YSYEKL. There are 17 residues in the CDR3. V was shortened by 0 bases and J by 5 bases, with 17 bases between the two germline ends. Here the CDR3 reads CASSQELTGARDQPQHF. Written as DNA, the CDR3 is TGCGCCAGCAGCCAAGAATTGACGGGGGCCCGCGATCAGCCCCAGCATTTT.

V gene TRBV5-1 combines with J gene TRBJ2-2; no firm D call. Trimming shortened V by 6 bases and J by 2 bases, and 5 bases separated the two germline ends. The germline gives CDR1 SGHRS, CDR2 YFSETQ. The CDR3 spans 12 residues. CDR3 bases: TGCGCCAGCACTTTTAACACCGGGGAGCTGTTTTTT. It encodes CASTFNTGELFF.

The chain employs TRBV30 and TRBJ2-5; 8 bases are shared with TRBD2. The CDR3 length is 13 residues. Germline CDR1 reads GTSNPN; CDR2 reads SVGIG (reference sequence). V dropped 4 bases and J dropped 4; count of bases not matched to a gene: 5. The CDR3: CAWNSGRRETQYF. The CDR3 DNA sequence: TGTGCCTGGAACAGCGGGAGAAGAGAGACCCAGTACTTC.

V and J are TRBV13 and TRBJ2-1, with a weak D call TRBD1 (6 bases). Germline V gene data show CDR1 as PRHDT and CDR2 as FYEKMQ (reference sequence). The CDR3 loop spans 14 amino acids. Trimming stripped 8 bases from V and 4 bases from J, with 15 bases between. CDR3 nucleotide sequence: TGTGCCAGCGGAGCACGGGACACATACAATGAGCAGTTCTTC. It translates to CASGARDTYNEQFF.

V is TRBV27 and J is TRBJ1-2, with 7 bases aligning to TRBD1. In germline, CDR1 is MNHEY, CDR2 SMNVEV (reference sequence). J was trimmed by 6 bases and V by 6 bases; bases with no gene match: 4. The CDR3 is made up of 12 amino acids. CDR3 nucleotides: TGTGCCAGCAGCCTAGGGGGCGATGGCTACACCTTC. It translates to CASSLGGDGYTF.

In this sample, this clone turned up once. The chain employs TRBV27 and TRBJ1-2; TRBD1 matches 8 bases. Germline V gives CDR1 MNHEY, CDR2 SMNVEV (reference sequence). J lost 6 bases, V lost 3 bases, and 9 bases had no gene match. The CDR3 consists of 15 residues. The CDR3 nucleotides read TGTGCCAGCAGTTTGGGTGAAGGGACAGGACATGGCTACACCTTC. It specifies CASSLGEGTGHGYTF.